The clone carrying this T cell receptor (beta chain) showed up just once. Antigen: not known. Generated by immunoSEQ multiplex PCR, the TCRdb table keeps only in-frame clones and is missing some. This sample has approximately 60,000 clones, with 70% to 90% found just once. This specimen comes from a study of a mutant IDH1 vaccine in newly diagnosed glioma. Turning to the study itself: Patients had eight vaccinations, in weeks 1, 3, 5, 7, 11, 15, 19 and 23. Males made up about 60% and females about 40% of treated patients, whose mean age was approximately 44 years. Study-level findings and limits: Pseudoprogression looked unconnected to shifts in top peripheral T cell clonotypes.

V dropped 2 bases and J dropped 5; count of bases not matched to a gene: 11. The germline gives CDR1 SNHLY, CDR2 FYNNEI. The CDR3 runs 16 residues. Indicated time point: week 23, last vaccination. In every dose of vaccine, 300 ug of mutant IDH1 20-mer peptide was given alongside topical imiquimod. The chain recombines TRBV2 with TRBJ1-2; 7 bases align to TRBD1. The sequences come from PBMCs, collected from a glioma patient whose treatment included an IDH1 peptide vaccine. This clonotype was obtained from a man aged 25 to 45 with glioma. Here the CDR3 reads CASSEFDLTGRYGYTF. The CDR3 region has the DNA TGTGCCAGCAGTGAATTTGATTTGACAGGGCGATATGGCTACACCTTC. Drawing the rest from reference TRBV2 and TRBJ1-2, the complete variable domain is EPEVTQTPSHQVTQMGQEVILRCVPISNHLYFYWYRQILGQKVEFLVSFYNNEISEKSEIFDDQFSVERPDGSNFTLKIRSTKLEDSAMYFCASSEFDLTGRYGYTFGSGTRLTVV.